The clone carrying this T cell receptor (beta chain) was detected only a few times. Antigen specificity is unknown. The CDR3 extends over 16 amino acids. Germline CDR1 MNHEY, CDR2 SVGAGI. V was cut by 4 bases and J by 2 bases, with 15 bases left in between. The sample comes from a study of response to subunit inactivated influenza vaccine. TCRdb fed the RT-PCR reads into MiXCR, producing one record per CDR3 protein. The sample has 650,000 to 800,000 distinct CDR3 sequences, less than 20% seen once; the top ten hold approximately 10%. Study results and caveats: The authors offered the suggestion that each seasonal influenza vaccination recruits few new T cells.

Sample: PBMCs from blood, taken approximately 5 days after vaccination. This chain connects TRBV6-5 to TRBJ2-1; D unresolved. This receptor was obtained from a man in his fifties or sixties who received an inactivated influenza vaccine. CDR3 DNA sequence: TGTGCCAGCAGTTCAAGACCCCGGGCTACCTACAATGAGCAGTTCTTC. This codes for CASSSRPRATYNEQFF.